This entry lists 10 T cell receptor beta chains sequenced from one sample in a study of OX40 agonist ivuxolimab in advanced cancers. Generated by immunoSEQ multiplex PCR, the TCRdb table keeps only in-frame clones and is missing some. The data show about 46,000 clones, around 87% seen once. Sample: CD4+ or CD8+ T cells sorted from blood, taken in a trial of the OX40 agonist ivuxolimab. The receptors were gathered from an adult with an advanced solid tumor such as melanoma, head and neck, liver or kidney cancer.

The chain is built from TRBV6-6 and TRBJ1-1; D may be TRBD1 (6 bases). CDR1 MNHNY and CDR2 SVGAGI come from the germline V gene (reference sequence). The CDR3 is 16 residues long. Trimming took 5 bases from V and 2 from J, leaving 18 bases between them. This CDR3 is CASSRTRDIQNTEAFF. CDR3 in DNA: TGTGCCAGCAGTCGAACCCGGGACATACAAAACACTGAAGCTTTCTTT.

This rearrangement joins TRBV7-6 to TRBJ2-7; 10 positions agree with TRBD2. With 5 bases clipped from V and 2 bases from J, the junction kept 6 bases outside the gene matches. Per the germline V gene, CDR1 is SGHVS and CDR2 is FNYEAQ. The CDR3 contains 15 residues. In nucleotides, the CDR3 is TGTGCCAGCAGCCTCGTTAGCGGGGGGCCCTACGAGCAGTACTTC. Its translation: CASSLVSGGPYEQYF.

The rearrangement joins TRBV11-3 to TRBJ1-2; D is unresolved. This CDR3 is built from 15 residues. V was shortened by 7 bases and J by 4 bases, with 19 bases between the two germline ends. Germline V lookup: CDR1 SGHNT, CDR2 YENEEA. CDR3 region: CASTFSRAAGYGYTF. The CDR3 nucleotides are TGTGCCAGCACCTTTTCCCGGGCGGCTGGCTATGGCTACACCTTC.

The chain is built from TRBV6-6 and TRBJ1-5; 9 nucleotides match TRBD1. Germline V gene lookup returns CDR1 MNHNY and CDR2 SVGAGI (reference sequence). Trimming cost V 4 bases and J 6 bases; bases outside gene matches: 4. The CDR3 runs 14 residues. CDR3 in DNA: TGTGCCAGCAGTTTACAGGGGGCGAGTCAGCCCCAGCATTTT. Amino acids: CASSLQGASQPQHF.

The genes are TRBV10-3 and TRBJ2-5; D is ambiguous. With the DNA end fitting TRBJ2-7 better, the J assignment may be wrong. The CDR3 spans 12 residues. Germline V CDR1 and CDR2: ENHRY, SYGVKD. CDR3 coding DNA: TGTGCCATCAGTGACAGCTCCTACGAGCAGTACTTC. Its protein product is CAISDSSYEQYF.

V and J are TRBV9 and TRBJ1-2; 8 bases map to TRBD1. Germline CDR1 SGDLS, CDR2 YYNGEE. V gave up 3 bases and J gave up 8 bases; unmatched junction bases: 18. The CDR3 runs to 17 residues. The CDR3 DNA reads TGTGCCAGCAGCGCGGGGACAGGTGGTGATTATAAGTTAGGCTACACCTTC. The encoded protein is CASSAGTGGDYKLGYTF.

The gene calls are TRBV27 and TRBJ1-1; the match to TRBD1 covers 8 bases. After removal of 3 bases from V and 11 bases from J, the junction contained 8 bases not matched to a gene. The germline V gene has CDR1 MNHEY and CDR2 SMNVEV (reference sequence). The CDR3 covers 13 residues. In nucleotides, the CDR3 is TGTGCCAGCAGTTTTCACTCAGGGGGCTTTGCTTTCTTT. Translation gives CASSFHSGGFAFF.

This clone came up a few times. For the CDR3, the DNA is TGTGCCAGCAGTCCCCAGGGTCAGCCCCAGCATTTT. The encoded protein is CASSPQGQPQHF. The chain is built from TRBV27 and TRBJ1-5; D might be TRBD1 (5 bases). Germline lookup yields CDR1 MNHEY and CDR2 SMNVEV (reference sequence). The CDR3 sequence is 12 residues long. V was clipped by 5 bases and J by 6 bases, with 8 bases between them.

The chain employs TRBV6-5 and TRBJ1-6; D gene unclear. Germline-derived CDR1 and CDR2 are MNHEY and SVGAGI. Trimming took 6 bases from V and 7 from J, leaving 7 bases between them. The CDR3 is made up of 12 amino acids. CDR3 DNA: TGTGCCAGCAGGGCGGGGAATTCACCCCTCCACTTT. Its protein is CASRAGNSPLHF.

The V and J genes are TRBV15 and TRBJ1-6; no definite D call. V was shortened by 3 bases and J by 0 bases, with 9 bases between the two germline ends. CDR3 length: 16 residues. The germline V gene has CDR1 LNHNV and CDR2 YYDKDF (reference sequence). CDR3 DNA: TGTGCCACCAGCAGGGTTCCTAGCTCCTATAATTCACCCCTCCACTTT. Protein: CATSRVPSSYNSPLHF.